These T cell receptor beta chains were read from a single sample in a study of shared clonotypes between healthy human individuals. Sequencing was performed with immunoSEQ multiplex PCR; in TCRdb, only in-frame clones are kept and a portion is missing. The sample holds hundreds of thousands of clones, more than 70% seen once. The specimen was memory CD4+ T cells sorted from blood. These receptors were collected from a woman aged 30 to 39 in good health. The CDR3 runs from the conserved cysteine through the conserved F or W. A D gene is named only where the DNA matches it firmly. Clone size is shown for a subset of rows, as once, few, many or a class of expanded clone.

v_gene: TRBV2; abundance: .; d_gene: .; j_gene: TRBJ2-7; CDR3aa: CATGSLSYEQYF; CDR3nt: TGTGCCACCGGGTCTCTCTCCTACGAGCAGTACTTC
v_gene: TRBV2; abundance: many; d_gene: TRBD1; j_gene: TRBJ2-2; CDR3aa: CASSEMDRGRAGELFF; CDR3nt: TGTGCCAGCAGTGAAATGGACAGGGGGCGCGCCGGGGAGCTGTTTTTT
v_gene: TRBV7-8; abundance: .; d_gene: .; j_gene: TRBJ2-5; CDR3aa: CASRLQKTVETQYF; CDR3nt: TGTGCCAGCAGACTACAGAAAACGGTGGAGACCCAGTACTTC
v_gene: TRBV19; abundance: few; d_gene: .; j_gene: TRBJ2-7; CDR3aa: CASSMSQLDSYEQYF; CDR3nt: TGTGCCAGTAGTATGAGCCAACTAGACTCCTACGAGCAGTACTTC
v_gene: TRBV2; abundance: .; d_gene: TRBD2; j_gene: TRBJ2-3; CDR3aa: CATATSGSTDTQYF; CDR3nt: TGTGCCACCGCGACTAGCGGGAGTACAGATACGCAGTATTTT
v_gene: TRBV7-3; abundance: .; d_gene: .; j_gene: TRBJ2-1; CDR3aa: CASSLGSALYNEQFF; CDR3nt: TGTGCCAGCAGCTTAGGTAGCGCCCTATACAATGAGCAGTTCTTC
v_gene: TRBV27; abundance: .; d_gene: TRBD1; j_gene: TRBJ1-4; CDR3aa: CASSPRQGSNEKLFF; CDR3nt: TGTGCCAGCAGTCCGCGACAGGGTTCTAATGAAAAACTGTTTTTT
v_gene: TRBV14; abundance: .; d_gene: .; j_gene: TRBJ2-7; CDR3aa: CASSTVGTYEQYF; CDR3nt: TGTGCCAGCAGCACTGTGGGGACCTACGAGCAGTACTTC
v_gene: TRBV9; abundance: .; d_gene: .; j_gene: TRBJ1-6; CDR3aa: CASRTPGGLNSPLHF; CDR3nt: TGTGCCAGCAGAACCCCCGGGGGGCTTAATTCACCCCTCCACTTT
v_gene: TRBV2; abundance: .; d_gene: TRBD2; j_gene: TRBJ2-5; CDR3aa: CASNPPRAGARETQYF; CDR3nt: TGTGCCAGCAACCCTCCGAGGGCGGGAGCCAGAGAGACCCAGTACTTC
v_gene: TRBV4-1; abundance: .; d_gene: .; j_gene: TRBJ2-3; CDR3aa: CASSSPQDTQYF; CDR3nt: TGCGCCAGCAGTTCTCCGCAAGATACGCAGTATTTT
v_gene: TRBV19; abundance: .; d_gene: .; j_gene: TRBJ1-5; CDR3aa: CASSKQGMKDQPQHF; CDR3nt: TGTGCCAGTAGTAAGCAGGGTATGAAGGATCAGCCCCAGCATTTT